This T cell receptor (beta chain) came from a study of PD-1 blockade in classical Hodgkin lymphoma. Study information: Each patient was given nivolumab 3 mg/kg through a vein every 2 weeks.

Germline V gene lookup returns CDR1 MDHEN and CDR2 SYDVKM. The CDR3 has 13 amino acids. Trimming took 8 bases from V and 4 from J; bases not matched to a gene: 4. This clone showed up just a few times. Its antigen is as yet unknown. General study findings and limits: Complete responders matched newly diagnosed patients in baseline diversity.

The protocol was immunoSEQ multiplex PCR, while the TCRdb copy is restricted to in-frame clones and leaves out a portion. Among 95,000 to 100,000 clones listed, more than 85% were seen once. Autologous stem cell transplantation was followed by relapse in every patient, and brentuximab vedotin exposure varied. This chain links TRBV28 with TRBJ2-1; TRBD2 matches at 8 bases. The sequencing used peripheral blood mononuclear cells (PBMCs), collected before the second cycle of nivolumab. The receptor comes from a human donor with classical Hodgkin lymphoma. CDR3 loop: CASVAGWYNEQFF. The CDR3 DNA sequence: TGTGCCAGCGTAGCGGGGTGGTACAATGAGCAGTTCTTC.